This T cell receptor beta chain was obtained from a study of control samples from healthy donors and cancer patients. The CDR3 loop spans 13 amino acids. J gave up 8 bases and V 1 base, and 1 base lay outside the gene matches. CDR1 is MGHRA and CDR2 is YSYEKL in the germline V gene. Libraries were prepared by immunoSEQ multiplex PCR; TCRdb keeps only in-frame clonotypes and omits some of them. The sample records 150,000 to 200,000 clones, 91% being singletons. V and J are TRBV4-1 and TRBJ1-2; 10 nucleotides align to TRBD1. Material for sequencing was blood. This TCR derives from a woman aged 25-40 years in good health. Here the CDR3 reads CASSQGDRGGYTF. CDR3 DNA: TGCGCCAGCAGCCAAGGGGACAGGGGAGGCTACACCTTC.